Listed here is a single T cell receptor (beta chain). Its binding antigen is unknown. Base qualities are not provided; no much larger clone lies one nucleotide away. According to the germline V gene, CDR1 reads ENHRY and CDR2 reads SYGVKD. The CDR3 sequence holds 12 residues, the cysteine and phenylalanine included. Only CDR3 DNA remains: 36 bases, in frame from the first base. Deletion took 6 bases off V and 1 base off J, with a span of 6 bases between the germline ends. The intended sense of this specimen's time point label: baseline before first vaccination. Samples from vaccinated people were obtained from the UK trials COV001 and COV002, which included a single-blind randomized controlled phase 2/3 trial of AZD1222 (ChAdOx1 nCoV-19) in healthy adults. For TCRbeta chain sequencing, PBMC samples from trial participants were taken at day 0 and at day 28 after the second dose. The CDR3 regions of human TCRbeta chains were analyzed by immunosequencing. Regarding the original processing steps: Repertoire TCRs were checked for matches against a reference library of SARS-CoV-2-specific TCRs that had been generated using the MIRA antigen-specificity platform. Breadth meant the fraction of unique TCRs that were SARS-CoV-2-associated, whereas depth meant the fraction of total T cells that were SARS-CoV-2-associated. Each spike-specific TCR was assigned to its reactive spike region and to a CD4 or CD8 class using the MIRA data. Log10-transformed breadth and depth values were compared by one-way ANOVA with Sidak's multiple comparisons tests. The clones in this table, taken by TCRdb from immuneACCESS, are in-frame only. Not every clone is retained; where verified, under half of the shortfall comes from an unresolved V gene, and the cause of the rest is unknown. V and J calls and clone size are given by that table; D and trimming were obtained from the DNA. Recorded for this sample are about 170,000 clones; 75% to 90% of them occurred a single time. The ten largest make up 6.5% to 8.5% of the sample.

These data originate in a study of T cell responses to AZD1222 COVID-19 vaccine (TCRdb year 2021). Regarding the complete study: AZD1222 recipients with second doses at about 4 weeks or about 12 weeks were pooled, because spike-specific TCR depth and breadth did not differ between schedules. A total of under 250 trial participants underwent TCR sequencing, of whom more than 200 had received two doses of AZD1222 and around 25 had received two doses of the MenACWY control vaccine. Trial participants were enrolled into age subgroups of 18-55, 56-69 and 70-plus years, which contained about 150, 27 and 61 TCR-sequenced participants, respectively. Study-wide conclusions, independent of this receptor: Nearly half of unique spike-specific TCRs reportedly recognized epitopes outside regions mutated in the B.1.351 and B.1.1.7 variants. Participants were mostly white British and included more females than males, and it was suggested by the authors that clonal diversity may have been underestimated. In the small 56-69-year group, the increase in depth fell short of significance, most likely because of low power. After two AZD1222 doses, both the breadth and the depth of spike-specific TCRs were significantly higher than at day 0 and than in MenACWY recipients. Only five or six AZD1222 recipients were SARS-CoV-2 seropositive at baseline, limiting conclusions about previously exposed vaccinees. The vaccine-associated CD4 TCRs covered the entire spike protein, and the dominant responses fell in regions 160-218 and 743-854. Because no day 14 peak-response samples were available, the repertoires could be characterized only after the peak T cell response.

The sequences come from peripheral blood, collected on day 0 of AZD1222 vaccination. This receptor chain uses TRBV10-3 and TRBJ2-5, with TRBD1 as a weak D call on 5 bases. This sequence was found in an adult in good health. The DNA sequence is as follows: TGTGCCATCAGGGACATCCAAGAGACCCAGTACTTC. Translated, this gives CAIRDIQETQYF.